These 27 T cell receptor beta chains originate from one sample sequenced in a study of T cells in Graves' hyperthyroidism and ophthalmopathy. Amplification targeted TCR beta CDR3 regions from RNA transcripts. The HTBI primer set was used in a first-round RT-PCR of the TCR CDR3. One entry per CDR3 protein results from TCRdb running MiXCR on the multiplex PCR reads. The sample shows about 640,000 distinct CDR3 sequences, 20% of them seen only once. Sequencing input: blood. The receptors come from a man aged 25-45 years with Graves' ophthalmopathy.

The chain recombines TRBV27 with TRBJ1-3; TRBD1 matches at 7 bases. The CDR3 extends over 15 amino acids. V lost 6 bases and J lost 3; bases outside the gene matches: 8. Germline CDR1 MNHEY, CDR2 SMNVEV (reference sequence). CDR3 in amino acids: CASSYEGDSGNTIYF. As DNA, the CDR3 is TGTGCCAGCAGCTATGAGGGGGACAGTGGAAACACCATATATTTT.

Worth noting for this clonotype: One base away lies a much larger clone, so this may be a sequencing read error. This chain joins TRBV18 and TRBJ2-1, with TRBD1 as a possible D gene (5 bases). Between the trimmed V and J ends, which lost 2 bases and 6 bases, there was a span of 14 bases. CDR1 and CDR2 (germline): KGHSH, LQKENI. CDR3 size: 15 residues. The CDR3 sequence: CASSPGRQSCNEQFF. The CDR3 coding sequence is TGTGCCAGCTCACCAGGTAGACAGTCGTGCAATGAGCAGTTCTTC.

Of note for this clonotype: A read error may be the cause here, since a much bigger clone is one base away. V and J are TRBV28 and TRBJ2-7, with 12 nucleotides matching TRBD2. The CDR3 has 21 amino acids. Germline V lookup: CDR1 MDHEN, CDR2 SYDVKM. The CDR3, as DNA: TGTGCCCGCAGTTTCCCGGTTTCCGGGACTAGCGGGTCCGAGCTGCCCTACGAGCAGTACTTC. Its protein product is CARSFPVSGTSGSELPYEQYF.

The V call is TRBV6-5, the J call TRBJ2-4; D is possibly TRBD2 (6 bases). The germline gives CDR1 MNHEY, CDR2 SVGAGI. The CDR3 totals 15 residues. The ends were cut back, 2 bases at V and 6 bases at J, with 14 bases in the middle. CDR3 DNA: TGTGCCAGCAGTTACGCGCGGGGTCCAGGAAACATTCAGTACTTC. Its protein product is CASSYARGPGNIQYF.

This chain joins TRBV2 and TRBJ1-2, with no clear D. V shed 3 bases and J shed 1 base, with 6 bases lying between them. Germline loops: CDR1 SNHLY, CDR2 FYNNEI. The CDR3 runs 13 residues. The CDR3 reads CASSDELNYGYTF. Here the CDR3 DNA reads TGTGCCAGCAGTGATGAACTTAACTATGGCTACACCTTC.

The sample holds many counts of this clonotype. This chain links TRBV5-5 with TRBJ2-5; 8 positions agree with TRBD1. This CDR3 spans 14 amino acids. V was clipped by 4 bases and J by 4 bases; unmatched bases: 6. CDR1 and CDR2 (germline): SGHKS, YYEKEE (reference sequence). The CDR3 bases are TGTGCCAGCAGCCAGACAGGGGCGGGAGAGACCCAGTACTTC. Its translation: CASSQTGAGETQYF.

The chain recombines TRBV29-1 with TRBJ2-3; the match to TRBD2 covers 9 bases. V shed 5 bases and J 4 bases; nucleotides not matched to a gene: 7. Germline V gene data show CDR1 as SQVTM and CDR2 as ANQGSEA. The CDR3 has 14 residues. The CDR3 loop is CSVHSGRGADTQYF. In DNA, the CDR3 is TGCAGCGTTCATAGCGGGAGAGGAGCAGATACGCAGTATTTT.

To note about this clonotype: This could be a read error, since a much larger clone is one nucleotide away. V gene TRBV12-3 or TRBV12-4 combines with J gene TRBJ2-7; D gene unclear. The CDR3 spans 13 residues. Trimming took off 3 bases at V and 3 bases at J, with 9 bases between the two ends. Here the CDR3 DNA reads TGTGCCAGCAGTTTTGAAGGGAACTACGAGCAGTACTTC. The encoded protein is CASSFEGNYEQYF.

This clonotype was picked up a small number of times. V usage is TRBV29-1 and J usage is TRBJ2-3, with D hard to call. Germline CDR1 is SQVTM and CDR2 is ANQGSEA. The CDR3 has 15 residues. Trimming removed 4 bases at V and 0 bases at J, with 14 bases between. CDR3 sequence (DNA): TGCAGCGTTGCTGGCAGGAGAACTAGCACAGATACGCAGTATTTT. This sequence encodes CSVAGRRTSTDTQYF.

In regard to this clonotype: One base away lies a much larger clone, so this may be a sequencing read error. This chain uses TRBV6-2 or TRBV6-3 with TRBJ1-1, with 9 bases identical to TRBD1. The CDR3 totals 16 residues. CDR1 and CDR2 (germline): MNHEY, SVGEGT. With 2 bases clipped from V and 6 bases from J, the junction kept 10 bases outside the gene matches. The CDR3 coding sequence is TGTGCCAGCAGTTACCCAACGACAGGGGGTTTGGCTGAAGCTTTCTTT. Its translation is CASSYPTTGGLAEAFF.

This clonotype was observed at least ten times. The gene calls are TRBV30 and TRBJ2-7, with unresolved D. Trimming removed 2 bases from V and 6 bases from J, with 14 bases in between. The germline CDR1 and CDR2 sequences are GTSNPN and SVGIG (reference sequence). This CDR3 spans 13 amino acids. The CDR3 sequence is CAWSYRQHREQYF. CDR3 DNA: TGTGCCTGGAGTTATCGGCAGCACCGCGAGCAGTACTTC.

J is TRBJ1-1 and V is TRBV24-1; perhaps TRBD1 as D (5 bases). This CDR3 region has 13 residues. Germline values: CDR1 KGHDR, CDR2 SFDVKD. V lost 9 bases, J lost 1 base, and 11 bases lay in between. This CDR3 reads CATRKTGNTEAFF. The CDR3 DNA sequence: TGTGCCACCCGCAAAACAGGGAACACTGAAGCTTTCTTT.

The chain is built from TRBV20-1 and TRBJ2-5, with 11 bases matching TRBD1. J gave up 3 bases and V 1 base, and 4 bases lay outside the gene matches. Germline V gene data show CDR1 as DFQATT and CDR2 as SNEGSKA (reference sequence). The CDR3 contains 15 residues. The CDR3 is CSARGTGGVEETQYF. CDR3 bases: TGCAGTGCTAGAGGGACAGGGGGCGTAGAAGAGACCCAGTACTTC.

The gene calls are TRBV24-1 and TRBJ2-7, with D perhaps TRBD2 (6 bases). Between the trimmed V and J ends, which lost 1 base and 3 bases, there was a span of 12 bases. CDR3 length: 15 amino acids. The germline CDR1 and CDR2 sequences are KGHDR and SFDVKD. The CDR3 reads CATSDFSQGGYEQYF. CDR3 DNA sequence: TGTGCCACCAGTGATTTCTCCCAGGGAGGCTACGAGCAGTACTTC.

Details on this clonotype: One junction end disagrees with the germline gene, perhaps due to a read error. CDR3 nucleotide sequence: TGTGCCAGCAGCCAGACAGGGCTAGGGGAGCGGTACTTC. It codes for CASSQTGLGERYF. This sequence joins TRBV3-1 and TRBJ2-7; 7 bases fit TRBD1. Germline assignment: CDR1 LGHDT and CDR2 YNNKEL (reference sequence). This CDR3 has 13 amino acids.

The V and J genes are TRBV11-2 and TRBJ2-1; the D gene could be TRBD1 or TRBD2 (6 bases each). With 5 bases removed from V and 0 bases from J, the gap between germline ends came to 17 bases. The CDR3 is 17 residues long. Germline loops: CDR1 SGHAT, CDR2 FQNNGV. CDR3 in DNA: TGTGCCAGCAGCCCAGAGGGGGGATCAAGCTCCTACAATGAGCAGTTCTTC. Translated: CASSPEGGSSSYNEQFF. Full variable domain (remainder filled in from reference TRBV11-2 and TRBJ2-1): EAGVAQSPRYKIIEKRQSVAFWCNPISGHATLYWYQQILGQGPKLLIQFQNNGVVDDSQLPKDRFSAERLKGVDSTLKIQPAKLEDSAVYLCASSPEGGSSSYNEQFFGPGTRLTVL.

This clonotype was seen more than once but under ten times. V gene TRBV6-1 combines with J gene TRBJ2-1; D is ambiguous. Trimming shortened V by 8 bases and J by 2 bases, and 13 bases separated the two germline ends. The CDR3 contains 14 residues. Germline assignment: CDR1 MNHNS and CDR2 SASEGT. CDR3 amino acids: CASSTSTAYNEQFF. The CDR3 coding sequence is TGTGCCAGCTCTACTTCGACGGCCTACAATGAGCAGTTCTTC.

This clonotype was picked up a small number of times. This chain links TRBV12-3 or TRBV12-4 with TRBJ2-2, with a possible D match to TRBD1 (5 bases). The tail of the sequence fits TRBJ1-4 better, so the J call may be wrong. The CDR3 runs 15 residues. CDR3 residues: CASSEGRGGGEKLFF. DNA of the CDR3: TGTGCCAGCTCGGAAGGCCGGGGGGGGGGAGAAAAACTGTTTTTT.

The V and J genes are TRBV29-1 and TRBJ1-2, with TRBD1 identical over 9 bases. Per germline, CDR1 SQVTM and CDR2 ANQGSEA. The V segment lost 1 base and the J segment 5 bases; nucleotides outside the gene matches: 11. This CDR3 comprises 16 residues. CDR3 sequence (DNA): TGCAGCGTTGAAGTTCCCCGGAGGACAGGGGATTATGGCTACACCTTC. It codes for CSVEVPRRTGDYGYTF.

The chain employs TRBV6-2 or TRBV6-3 and TRBJ2-2; D possibly corresponds to TRBD2 (6 bases). Germline CDR1 is MNHEY and CDR2 is SVGEGT. This CDR3 has 14 residues. V was shortened by 8 bases and J by 4 bases, with 14 bases between the two germline ends. CDR3 sequence: CASLWGLATGELFF. The CDR3 DNA reads as TGTGCCAGCCTTTGGGGACTGGCCACCGGGGAGCTGTTTTTT.

This clonotype was seen more than once but under ten times. This sequence joins TRBV5-5 and TRBJ2-3; no reliable D call. The ends were cut back, 4 bases at V and 2 bases at J, with 8 bases in the middle. The germline V gene has CDR1 SGHKS and CDR2 YYEKEE (reference sequence). This CDR3 has 13 residues. In nucleotides, the CDR3 is TGTGCCAGCAGCAGGCGGCACACAGATACGCAGTATTTT. Its translation: CASSRRHTDTQYF.

This clonotype was counted between two and nine times. V and J are TRBV28 and TRBJ2-7; TRBD1 aligns across 8 bases. Germline V CDR1 and CDR2: MDHEN, SYDVKM. The CDR3 contains 14 residues. V lost 1 base and J lost 5; bases outside the gene matches: 4. DNA of the CDR3: TGTGCCAGCAGTTTATCCTTGACAGGGGACGAGCAGTACTTC. Protein product: CASSLSLTGDEQYF.

This clonotype came up a few times. The chain joins TRBV20-1 to TRBJ2-5; possible D gene TRBD1, 6 bases. V dropped 5 bases and J dropped 4 bases, with 20 bases sitting between them. Germline V CDR1 and CDR2: DFQATT, SNEGSKA (reference sequence). The CDR3 covers 15 residues. CDR3 sequence reads: CSASPGTPRSETQYF. The CDR3 DNA follows: TGCAGTGCTTCCCCCGGGACACCGAGGTCAGAGACCCAGTACTTC.

This clonotype has only a few counts. The chain is built from TRBV6-5 and TRBJ2-7; TRBD2 agrees at 9 bases. The CDR3 sequence is 16 residues long. Germline lookup yields CDR1 MNHEY and CDR2 SVGAGI. V gave up 0 bases and J gave up 0 bases; unmatched junction bases: 3. The CDR3 region has the DNA TGTGCCAGCAGTTACTCTCGGACTAGCGTCTCCTACGAGCAGTACTTC. It is translated as CASSYSRTSVSYEQYF.

In its sample, this clonotype was seen many times. The chain is built from TRBV30 and TRBJ2-7; D is possibly TRBD1 (5 bases). Trimming removed 1 base at V and 7 bases at J, with 14 bases between. Germline values: CDR1 GTSNPN, CDR2 SVGIG (reference sequence). The CDR3 is made up of 13 amino acids. The CDR3: CAWSGGVSGEQYF. The CDR3 nucleotides read TGTGCCTGGAGTGGGGGTGTTTCAGGGGAGCAGTACTTC.

With respect to this clonotype: One end of the junction does not line up with germline, which may come from a read error. This chain uses TRBV18 with TRBJ2-3; D uncertain. The CDR3 covers 14 residues. Germline CDR1 reads KGHSH; CDR2 reads LQKENI. The CDR3 spells CASSPGVSTYTQYF. CDR3 nucleotide sequence: TGTGCCAGCTCACCAGGGGTCAGCACATATACGCAGTATTTT.

The rearrangement uses TRBV9 and TRBJ2-1; 10 nucleotides match TRBD2. This CDR3 spans 17 amino acids. V was clipped by 2 bases and J by 6 bases; unmatched bases: 11. Germline CDR1 SGDLS, CDR2 YYNGEE. The CDR3: CASSVARTSGAPNEQFF. As DNA, the CDR3 is TGTGCCAGCAGCGTGGCCCGGACTAGCGGTGCTCCCAATGAGCAGTTCTTC. Complete variable domain (other parts from reference TRBV9 and TRBJ2-1): DSGVTQTPKHLITATGQRVTLRCSPRSGDLSVYWYQQSLDQGLQFLIQYYNGEERAKGNILERFSAQQFPDLHSELNLSSLELGDSALYFCASSVARTSGAPNEQFFGPGTRLTVL.